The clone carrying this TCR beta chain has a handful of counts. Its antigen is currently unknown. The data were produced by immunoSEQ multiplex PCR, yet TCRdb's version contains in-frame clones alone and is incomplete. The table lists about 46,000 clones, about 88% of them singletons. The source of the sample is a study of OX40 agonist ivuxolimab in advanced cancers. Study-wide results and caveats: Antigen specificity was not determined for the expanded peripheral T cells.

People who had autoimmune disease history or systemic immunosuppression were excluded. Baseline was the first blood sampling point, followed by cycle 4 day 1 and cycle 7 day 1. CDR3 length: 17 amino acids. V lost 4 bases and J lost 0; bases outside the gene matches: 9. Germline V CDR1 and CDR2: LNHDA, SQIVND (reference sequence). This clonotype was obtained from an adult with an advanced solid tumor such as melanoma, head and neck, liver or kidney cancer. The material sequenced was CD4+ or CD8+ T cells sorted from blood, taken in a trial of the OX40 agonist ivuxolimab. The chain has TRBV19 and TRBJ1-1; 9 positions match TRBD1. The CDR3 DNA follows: TGTGCCAGTAGTAGCCGCGAGACAGGGGGGTTGAACACTGAAGCTTTCTTT. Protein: CASSSRETGGLNTEAFF. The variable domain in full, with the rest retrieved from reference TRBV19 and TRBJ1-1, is DGGITQSPKYLFRKEGQNVTLSCEQNLNHDAMYWYRQDPGQGLRLIYYSQIVNDFQKGDIAEGYSVSREKKESFPLTVTSAQKNPTAFYLCASSSRETGGLNTEAFFGQGTRLTVV.